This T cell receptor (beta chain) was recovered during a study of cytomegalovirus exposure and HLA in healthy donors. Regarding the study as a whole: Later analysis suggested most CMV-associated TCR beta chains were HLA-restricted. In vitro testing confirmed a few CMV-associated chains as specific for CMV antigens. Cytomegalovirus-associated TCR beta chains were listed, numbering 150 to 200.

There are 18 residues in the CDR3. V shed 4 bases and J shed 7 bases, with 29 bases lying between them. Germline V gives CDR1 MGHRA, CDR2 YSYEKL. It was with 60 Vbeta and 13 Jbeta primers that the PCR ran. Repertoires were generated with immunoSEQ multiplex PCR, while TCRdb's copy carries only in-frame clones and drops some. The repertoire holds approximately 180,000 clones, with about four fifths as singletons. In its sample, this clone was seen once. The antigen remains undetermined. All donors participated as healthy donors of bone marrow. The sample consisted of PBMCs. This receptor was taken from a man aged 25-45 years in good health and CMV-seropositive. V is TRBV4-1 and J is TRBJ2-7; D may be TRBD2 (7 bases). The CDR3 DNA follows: TGCGCCAGCAGCCCAAGGGCAGGGGCGCACGGGACTACGGGGGAGCAGTACTTC. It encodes CASSPRAGAHGTTGEQYF.